The 7 T cell receptor beta chains below come from one sample, sequenced in a study of beta chain features in type 1 diabetes. All of the isolated RNA was reverse transcribed, so expressed TCRB transcripts were sequenced. Assay: immunoSEQ multiplex PCR; the TCRdb copy retains only in-frame clones and omits some. In the table there are around 180,000 clones, 13% of which are singletons. What was sequenced was central memory CD4+ T cells from blood. All receptors come from a young woman in good health.

This sequence joins TRBV10-1 and TRBJ2-7, with TRBD1 matching over 9 bases. CDR1 WNHNN and CDR2 SYGVQD come from the germline V gene (reference sequence). This CDR3 is built from 13 residues. Trimming cost V 6 bases and J 4 bases; bases outside gene matches: 4. The CDR3 loop reads CASRGQGRYEQYF. The CDR3 DNA is TGCGCCAGCAGAGGACAGGGGAGGTACGAGCAGTACTTC.

This chain uses TRBV11-2 with TRBJ2-1; TRBD2 matches 9 bases. The junction had 3 bases not matched to a gene; V was cut back by 1 base and J by 5 bases. CDR1 and CDR2 from the germline V gene are SGHAT and FQNNGV. The CDR3 totals 15 residues. The CDR3 DNA is TGTGCCAGCAGCTTAGGACTAGCGGAAAACAATGAGCAGTTCTTC. Encoded protein: CASSLGLAENNEQFF.

The DNA of the CDR3 is TGCAGCGTTGAAGTACACCAGAACACTGAAGCTTTCTTT. This encodes CSVEVHQNTEAFF. The chain recombines TRBV29-1 with TRBJ1-1, with D unclear. Trimming pared 1 base from V and 1 base from J, leaving 7 bases between. Germline loops: CDR1 SQVTM, CDR2 ANQGSEA. The CDR3 has 13 amino acids. The full variable domain, in which reference TRBV29-1 and TRBJ1-1 provide the parts outside the CDR3, is SAVISQKPSRDICQRGTSLTIQCQVDSQVTMMFWYRQQPGQSLTLIATANQGSEATYESGFVIDKFPISRPNLTFSTLTVSNMSPEDSSIYLCSVEVHQNTEAFFGQGTRLTVV.

This clone was observed a handful of times. V gene TRBV30 combines with J gene TRBJ1-2, with 7 bases identical to TRBD1. The CDR3 sequence is 14 residues long. V lost 0 bases and J lost 0; bases outside the gene matches: 1. Germline lookup yields CDR1 GTSNPN and CDR2 SVGIG (reference sequence). The CDR3 DNA reads TGTGCCTGGAGTGTACAGGGGCCTAACTATGGCTACACCTTC. The encoded protein is CAWSVQGPNYGYTF.

This clone appeared many times. V is TRBV29-1 and J is TRBJ1-1; D not resolved. The CDR3 is 15 amino acids. V was trimmed by 1 base and J by 4 bases, leaving 16 bases between them. The germline gives CDR1 SQVTM, CDR2 ANQGSEA. As DNA, the CDR3 is TGCAGCGTTGAAGGGGGAATCGTTCGGGGCACTGAAGCTTTCTTT. Translation: CSVEGGIVRGTEAFF.

This sequence joins TRBV19 and TRBJ2-1; 11 bases align to TRBD2. The CDR3 sequence is 16 residues long. Germline V gives CDR1 LNHDA, CDR2 SQIVND (reference sequence). J lost 0 bases, V lost 5 bases, and 3 bases had no gene match. The CDR3 spells CASSRLAGSSYNEQFF. CDR3 bases: TGTGCCAGTAGTCGACTAGCGGGGAGCTCCTACAATGAGCAGTTCTTC.

This clone was counted between two and nine times. The V gene is TRBV27, the J gene TRBJ2-5, with TRBD2 matching over 14 bases. J gave up 5 bases and V 6 bases, and 8 bases lay outside the gene matches. The CDR3 contains 16 residues. Germline V gives CDR1 MNHEY, CDR2 SMNVEV (reference sequence). The CDR3 DNA reads TGTGCCAGCAGCCTAGGGACTAGCGGGAGTCTTGAGACCCAGTACTTC. Amino acid sequence: CASSLGTSGSLETQYF.